This passage covers 24 T cell receptor beta chains from one sample sequenced in a study of shared clonotypes between healthy human individuals. Using immunoSEQ multiplex PCR, the repertoire was profiled, and TCRdb retains in-frame clones only, with some absent. The sample comprises nearly 2 million clones, about 95% of which are singletons, and 1.2% rests with the top ten. The naive CD8 subset, CD45RO-negative cells positively selected for CCR7, excluded terminally differentiated effector memory CD45RA+ cells. The specimen sequenced was naive CD8+ T cells sorted from blood. The receptors shown here come from a man between 18 and 29 years old in good health.

Comment on this clone: Other DNA variants within this sample encode the same CDR3. The V and J genes are TRBV9 and TRBJ1-1; D unresolved. With 0 bases removed from V and 0 bases from J, the gap between germline ends came to 6 bases. CDR1 SGDLS and CDR2 YYNGEE come from the germline V gene. CDR3 length equals 14 residues. CDR3 region: CASSVDGMNTEAFF. The CDR3 DNA follows: TGTGCCAGCAGCGTAGACGGGATGAACACTGAAGCTTTCTTT. Looking up the rest from reference TRBV9 and TRBJ1-1 gives the full variable domain: DSGVTQTPKHLITATGQRVTLRCSPRSGDLSVYWYQQSLDQGLQFLIQYYNGEERAKGNILERFSAQQFPDLHSELNLSSLELGDSALYFCASSVDGMNTEAFFGQGTRLTVV.

This chain links TRBV5-1 with TRBJ2-3, with D hard to call. Germline CDR1 and CDR2: SGHRS and YFSETQ. The V and J ends lost 0 bases and 0 bases respectively, with 20 bases between them. The CDR3 has 19 residues. The CDR3 region has the DNA TGCGCCAGCAGCTTGGCCGGCGGAATCCGGACGCCTAGCACAGATACGCAGTATTTT. This sequence encodes CASSLAGGIRTPSTDTQYF. The full variable domain, in which reference TRBV5-1 and TRBJ2-3 provide the parts outside the CDR3, is KAGVTQTPRYLIKTRGQQVTLSCSPISGHRSVSWYQQTPGQGLQFLFEYFSETQRNKGNFPGRFSGRQFSNSRSEMNVSTLELGDSALYLCASSLAGGIRTPSTDTQYFGPGTRLTVL.

The V call is TRBV7-6, the J call TRBJ2-5; maybe TRBD2 (6 bases). V lost 5 bases and J 0 bases, leaving 13 bases between the germline ends. Germline assignment: CDR1 SGHVS and CDR2 FNYEAQ. The CDR3 loop spans 15 amino acids. The chain's CDR3 is CASSPPGLYQETQYF. In nucleotides, the CDR3 is TGTGCCAGCAGCCCGCCGGGACTTTACCAAGAGACCCAGTACTTC.

This sequence joins TRBV28 and TRBJ1-6; D remains unclear. Trimming pared 6 bases from V and 6 bases from J, leaving 12 bases between. CDR3 length equals 14 residues. Germline values: CDR1 MDHEN, CDR2 SYDVKM. The CDR3 spells CASSQDIFNSPLHF. CDR3 bases: TGTGCCAGCAGCCAGGATATCTTTAATTCACCCCTCCACTTT.

The chain has TRBV5-1 and TRBJ2-7; D not certain. Germline assignment: CDR1 SGHRS and CDR2 YFSETQ. Trimming cost V 0 bases and J 4 bases, with 14 bases left between them. This CDR3 has 15 amino acids. The CDR3 DNA follows: TGCGCCAGCAGCTTGGGGCCGGACCACCAATACGAGCAGTACTTC. It codes for CASSLGPDHQYEQYF.

The V gene is TRBV6-5, the J gene TRBJ2-2; 9 nucleotides align to TRBD1. J was trimmed by 7 bases and V by 8 bases; bases with no gene match: 8. The germline gives CDR1 MNHEY, CDR2 SVGAGI. The CDR3 totals 14 residues. CDR3 nucleotide sequence: TGTGCCAGCTTAACAGGGGGCGCTGGCGGGGAGCTGTTTTTT. Protein product: CASLTGGAGGELFF.

Of note for this clone: A junction end diverges from the germline sequence, so it may reflect a read error. The chain links TRBV5-1 to TRBJ2-1; D is uncertain. The germline gives CDR1 SGHRS, CDR2 YFSETQ. This CDR3 comprises 19 residues. CDR3 nucleotide sequence: TGCGCCAGCAGCTTCATGGGCGGAAAAACCCCTTATTACTACCATGAGCAGTTCTTC. Its translation: CASSFMGGKTPYYYHEQFF.

V is TRBV28 and J is TRBJ2-1; unclear D gene. Deletions cut 6 bases from V and 5 bases from J, with 8 bases between. There are 12 residues in the CDR3. Looked up from germline, CDR1 is MDHEN and CDR2 is SYDVKM. The DNA for the CDR3 is TGTGCCAGCAGAACTGGTAACAATGAGCAGTTCTTC. It yields the protein CASRTGNNEQFF.

With regard to this clone: This same CDR3 is encoded by further DNA sequences in the sample. The rearrangement joins TRBV5-1 to TRBJ2-5, with D unresolved. The CDR3 consists of 13 residues. Germline V gives CDR1 SGHRS, CDR2 YFSETQ. V lost 0 bases, J lost 5 bases, and 8 bases lay in between. The CDR3 here is CASSLALGETQYF. CDR3 DNA: TGCGCCAGCAGCTTGGCCTTAGGGGAGACCCAGTACTTC.

V gene TRBV9 combines with J gene TRBJ2-1; 8 bases fit TRBD2. V shed 4 bases and J 7 bases; nucleotides not matched to a gene: 10. The CDR3 is made up of 15 amino acids. Germline assignment: CDR1 SGDLS and CDR2 YYNGEE. The CDR3 region is CASSFGGGLGNEQFF. CDR3 coding DNA: TGTGCCAGCAGCTTTGGCGGGGGGTTGGGAAATGAGCAGTTCTTC. The variable domain in full, completed from reference TRBV9 and TRBJ2-1, reads DSGVTQTPKHLITATGQRVTLRCSPRSGDLSVYWYQQSLDQGLQFLIQYYNGEERAKGNILERFSAQQFPDLHSELNLSSLELGDSALYFCASSFGGGLGNEQFFGPGTRLTVL.

The chain joins TRBV4-3 to TRBJ1-4; a possible D gene is TRBD1 (6 bases). The V end lost 0 bases, the J end lost 8 bases, and 19 bases lay between the germline ends. The germline V gene has CDR1 LGHNA and CDR2 YSLEER. This CDR3 has 17 amino acids. The CDR3 DNA reads TGCGCCAGCAGCCAAGAGGCCAGACAGGCCGTCGGGGAAAAACTGTTTTTT. Its translation: CASSQEARQAVGEKLFF.

The chain has TRBV5-6 and TRBJ2-7; D might be TRBD1 or TRBD2, each matching 5 bases. The CDR3 spans 14 residues. The V end was cut by 4 bases, the J end by 4 bases, with 15 bases between. Germline V lookup: CDR1 SGHDT, CDR2 YYEEEE. The CDR3 spells CASSRVDEGYEQYF. DNA for the CDR3: TGTGCCAGCAGCCGCGTGGACGAGGGGTACGAGCAGTACTTC.

The V gene is TRBV11-2, the J gene TRBJ1-4; TRBD1 agrees at 7 bases. After removal of 4 bases from V and 4 bases from J, the junction contained 12 bases not matched to a gene. CDR3 size: 17 residues. The germline V gene encodes CDR1 SGHAT and CDR2 FQNNGV. CDR3 residues: CASSSIRWDSSNEKLFF. The DNA for the CDR3 is TGTGCCAGCAGCTCCATCAGATGGGACAGCAGTAATGAAAAACTGTTTTTT.

The rearrangement joins TRBV10-2 to TRBJ2-4; D is ambiguous. Germline lookup yields CDR1 WSHSY and CDR2 SAAADI. This CDR3 has 14 amino acids. V shed 3 bases and J shed 0 bases, with 6 bases lying between them. CDR3 nucleotide sequence: TGCGCCAGCAGTGAAGGAAAAGCCAAAAACATTCAGTACTTC. Residues: CASSEGKAKNIQYF.

To note about this clone: One end of the junction does not line up with germline, which may come from a read error. The genes are TRBV7-9 and TRBJ2-2; D not certain. There are 12 residues in the CDR3. Germline CDR1 reads SEHNR; CDR2 reads FQNEAQ (reference sequence). CDR3 residues: CGTALNTGELFF. In nucleotides, the CDR3 is TGCGGAACAGCCCTGAACACCGGGGAGCTGTTTTTT. The full variable domain, in which reference TRBV7-9 and TRBJ2-2 provide the parts outside the CDR3, is DTGVSQNPRHKITKRGQNVTFRCDPISEHNRLYWYRQTLGQGPEFLTYFQNEAQLEKSRLLSDRFSAERPKGSFSTLEIQRTEQGDSAMYLCGTALNTGELFFGEGSRLTVL.

This chain joins TRBV5-1 and TRBJ2-3; D is ambiguous. This CDR3 comprises 14 residues. Trimming removed 1 base at V and 2 bases at J, with 8 bases between. CDR1 is SGHRS and CDR2 is YFSETQ in the germline V gene. The CDR3 DNA is TGCGCCAGCAGCTTGTACGGATACACAGATACGCAGTATTTT. It is translated as CASSLYGYTDTQYF. The entire variable domain, with the rest obtained from reference TRBV5-1 and TRBJ2-3, is as follows: KAGVTQTPRYLIKTRGQQVTLSCSPISGHRSVSWYQQTPGQGLQFLFEYFSETQRNKGNFPGRFSGRQFSNSRSEMNVSTLELGDSALYLCASSLYGYTDTQYFGPGTRLTVL.

V is TRBV7-8 and J is TRBJ2-3; D unclear. The CDR3 length is 12 residues. V was pared by 5 bases and J by 4 bases, with 7 bases between. CDR1 and CDR2 (germline): SGHVS, FQNEAQ. The CDR3: CASSDGPDTQYF. CDR3 coding DNA: TGTGCCAGCAGCGATGGGCCAGATACGCAGTATTTT.

This chain uses TRBV5-5 with TRBJ1-2; TRBD1 is a possible D gene (6 bases). Trimming removed 1 base at V and 2 bases at J, with 18 bases between. CDR3 length: 17 residues. The V gene's germline CDR1 is SGHKS and CDR2 YYEKEE (reference sequence). This CDR3 reads CASSLSLRQGPNYGYTF. CDR3 coding DNA: TGTGCCAGCAGCTTGTCCCTAAGGCAGGGGCCAAACTATGGCTACACCTTC.

The chain joins TRBV12-5 to TRBJ2-1; D unclear. The V and J ends lost 6 bases and 7 bases respectively, with 22 bases between them. Germline V lookup: CDR1 LGHNT, CDR2 FRNRAP. The CDR3 has 16 residues. The CDR3 sequence: CASGPSALGYGNEQFF. The CDR3 DNA reads as TGTGCTAGTGGCCCCTCGGCTTTGGGGTACGGGAATGAGCAGTTCTTC.

The genes are TRBV7-9 and TRBJ2-7, with 8 bases matching TRBD1. The CDR3 totals 15 residues. V trimming: 6 bases; J trimming: 5 bases; junction bases outside the gene matches: 12. Germline CDR1 reads SEHNR; CDR2 reads FQNEAQ (reference sequence). CDR3 nucleotide sequence: TGTGCCAGCAGGCCAGTTACGGGACAGGATGACGAGCAGTACTTC. It is translated as CASRPVTGQDDEQYF.

The chain employs TRBV6-5 and TRBJ1-1; D is possibly TRBD1 (5 bases). The germline CDR1 and CDR2 sequences are MNHEY and SVGAGI. Trimming shortened V by 0 bases and J by 11 bases, and 16 bases separated the two germline ends. The CDR3 consists of 14 residues. CDR3 bases: TGTGCCAGCAGTTACTCAGACAGTTCTTTAGAGGCTTTCTTT. Translated: CASSYSDSSLEAFF.

V usage is TRBV4-1 and J usage is TRBJ2-6; 9 bases are a match to TRBD1. Germline CDR1 reads MGHRA; CDR2 reads YSYEKL. The J segment lost 1 base and the V segment lost 6 bases, leaving 7 bases of the junction unmatched. This CDR3 has 17 amino acids. CDR3 residues: CASSPDRGGSGANVLTF. CDR3 in DNA: TGCGCCAGCAGTCCTGACAGGGGGGGATCTGGGGCCAACGTCCTGACTTTC.

CDR3 nucleotide sequence: TGTGCCAGCAGTGAAGGTCCCGCGGAAGGGAGGGAACAGTACTTC. Translation gives CASSEGPAEGREQYF. This rearrangement joins TRBV6-1 to TRBJ2-4; 7 bases line up with TRBD2. From germline, CDR1 is MNHNS and CDR2 SASEGT. There are 15 residues in the CDR3. V lost 1 base, J lost 13 bases, and 13 bases stayed unmatched.

This clone is a singleton in its sample. J is TRBJ2-4 and V is TRBV27, with TRBD1 matching over 7 bases. Trimming took 5 bases from V and 5 from J; bases not matched to a gene: 12. Germline V lookup: CDR1 MNHEY, CDR2 SMNVEV (reference sequence). The CDR3 sequence is 16 residues long. The CDR3 spells CASSTYYRGIENIQYF. The CDR3 DNA reads as TGTGCCAGCAGTACATATTACAGGGGAATCGAAAACATTCAGTACTTC.